Listed here are 5 T cell receptor beta chains from one sample, sequenced in a study of T cell responses to AZD1222 COVID-19 vaccine. Repertoires were generated with immunoSEQ multiplex PCR, while TCRdb's copy carries only in-frame clones and drops some. The data show more than 90,000 clones, around 89% seen once. The sample here was peripheral blood, taken 28 days after the second AZD1222 dose. The receptors stem from an adult who received the AZD1222 COVID-19 vaccine.

The gene calls are TRBV11-2 and TRBJ1-2; D may be TRBD1 (5 bases). Between the trimmed V and J ends, which lost 5 bases and 6 bases, there was a span of 22 bases. The CDR3 runs to 16 residues. Germline V CDR1 and CDR2: SGHAT, FQNNGV. Here the CDR3 DNA reads TGTGCCAGCAGCCCAGACCTTTCGGCAGGGAGGGATGGCTACACCTTC. Its translation: CASSPDLSAGRDGYTF.

The chain couples TRBV5-6 to TRBJ2-7, with 12 bases lining up with TRBD1. The CDR3 runs to 14 residues. CDR1 and CDR2 (germline): SGHDT, YYEEEE. The V gene end was trimmed by 3 bases and the J gene end by 2 bases; junction bases not matched to a gene: 0. CDR3 protein: CASSWDRGPYEQYF. The CDR3 DNA sequence: TGTGCCAGCAGCTGGGACAGGGGGCCCTACGAGCAGTACTTC.

V usage is TRBV18 and J usage is TRBJ1-1; D is ambiguous. There are 16 residues in the CDR3. CDR1 KGHSH and CDR2 LQKENI come from the germline V gene. Deletions cut 2 bases from V and 0 bases from J, with 13 bases between. The CDR3 DNA sequence: TGTGCCAGCTCACCAGTCTTTACAGAAATGAACACTGAAGCTTTCTTT. Its protein is CASSPVFTEMNTEAFF.

The J gene is TRBJ2-1, the V gene TRBV3-1 (or the pseudogene TRBV3-2), with D perhaps given as TRBD1 or TRBD2 (5 bases each). This CDR3 contains 17 residues. Germline values: CDR1 LGHDT, CDR2 YNNKEL (reference sequence). Trimming took 2 bases from V and 6 from J, leaving 20 bases between them. CDR3 loop: CASSQREGQYFPNEQFF. Here the CDR3 DNA reads TGTGCCAGCAGCCAAAGAGAGGGGCAGTATTTTCCCAATGAGCAGTTCTTC.

V gene TRBV19 combines with J gene TRBJ2-1; 7 nucleotides line up with TRBD2. Germline V lookup: CDR1 LNHDA, CDR2 SQIVND (reference sequence). V dropped 3 bases and J dropped 9; count of bases not matched to a gene: 14. This CDR3 spans 16 amino acids. As DNA, the CDR3 is TGTGCCAGTAGTATGTTGAGGACTAGAGCGGTGGGTGAGCAGTTCTTC. Translation gives CASSMLRTRAVGEQFF.